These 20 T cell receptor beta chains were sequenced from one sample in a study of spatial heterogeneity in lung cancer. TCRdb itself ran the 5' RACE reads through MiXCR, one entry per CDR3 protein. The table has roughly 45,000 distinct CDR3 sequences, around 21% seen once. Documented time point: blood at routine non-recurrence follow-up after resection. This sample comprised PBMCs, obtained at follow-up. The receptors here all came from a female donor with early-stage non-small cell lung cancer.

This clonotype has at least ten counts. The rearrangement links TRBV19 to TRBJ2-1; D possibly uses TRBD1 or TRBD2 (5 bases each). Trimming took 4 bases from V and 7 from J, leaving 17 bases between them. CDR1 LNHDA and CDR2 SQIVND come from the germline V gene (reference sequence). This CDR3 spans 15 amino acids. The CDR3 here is CASSSERGALNEQFF. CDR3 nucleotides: TGTGCCAGTAGTAGTGAGAGGGGCGCGTTGAATGAGCAGTTCTTC.

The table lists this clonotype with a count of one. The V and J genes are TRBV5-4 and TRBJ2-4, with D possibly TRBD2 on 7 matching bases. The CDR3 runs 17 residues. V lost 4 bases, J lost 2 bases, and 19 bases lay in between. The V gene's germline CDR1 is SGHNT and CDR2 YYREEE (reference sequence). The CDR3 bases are TGTGCCAGCAGCCTGTCTTGGGGGGGCCAATCCAAAAACATTCAGTACTTC. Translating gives CASSLSWGGQSKNIQYF.

Here the CDR3 reads CASSLGGLRLYGYTF. CDR3 nucleotides: TGTGCCAGCAGCTTAGGTGGCCTACGGTTATATGGCTACACCTTC. The rearrangement joins TRBV7-9 to TRBJ1-2; D ambiguous. The germline V gene has CDR1 SEHNR and CDR2 FQNEAQ (reference sequence). The CDR3 runs to 15 residues. V lost 1 base and J lost 5, with 14 bases in between.

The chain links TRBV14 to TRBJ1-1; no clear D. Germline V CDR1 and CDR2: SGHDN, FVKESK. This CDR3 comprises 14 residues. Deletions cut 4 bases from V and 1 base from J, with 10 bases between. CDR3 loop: CASSPNLPNTEAFF. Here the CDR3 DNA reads TGTGCCAGCAGCCCAAACTTACCGAACACTGAAGCTTTCTTT.

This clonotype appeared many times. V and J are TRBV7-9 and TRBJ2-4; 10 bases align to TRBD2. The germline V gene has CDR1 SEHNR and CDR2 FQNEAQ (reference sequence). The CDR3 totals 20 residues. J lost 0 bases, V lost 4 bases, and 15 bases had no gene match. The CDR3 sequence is CASSSPPLAGALLAKNIQYF. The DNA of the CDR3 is TGTGCCAGCAGCTCCCCTCCGCTAGCGGGAGCCCTTCTAGCCAAAAACATTCAGTACTTC.

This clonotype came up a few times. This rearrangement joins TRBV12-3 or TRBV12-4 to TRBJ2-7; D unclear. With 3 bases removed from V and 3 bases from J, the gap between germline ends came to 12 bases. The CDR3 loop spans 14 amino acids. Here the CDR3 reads CASSLIDGVYEQYF. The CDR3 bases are TGTGCCAGCAGTTTGATCGACGGTGTCTACGAGCAGTACTTC.

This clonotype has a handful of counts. The CDR3 DNA follows: TGTGCCAGCAGTGAAGGCAGGCGGCCAGGGGGTGGGGAGACCCAGTACTTC. As protein: CASSEGRRPGGGETQYF. V gene TRBV2 combines with J gene TRBJ2-5; TRBD1 aligns across 7 bases. V lost 1 base to trimming and J lost 5 bases; unmatched junction nucleotides: 13. This CDR3 has 17 amino acids. CDR1 is SNHLY and CDR2 is FYNNEI in the germline V gene.

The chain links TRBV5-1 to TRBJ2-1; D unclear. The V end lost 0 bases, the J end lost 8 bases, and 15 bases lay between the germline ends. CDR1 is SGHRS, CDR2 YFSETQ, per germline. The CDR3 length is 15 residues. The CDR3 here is CASSLGVPREDEQFF. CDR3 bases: TGCGCCAGCAGCTTGGGAGTGCCCCGAGAGGATGAGCAGTTCTTC.

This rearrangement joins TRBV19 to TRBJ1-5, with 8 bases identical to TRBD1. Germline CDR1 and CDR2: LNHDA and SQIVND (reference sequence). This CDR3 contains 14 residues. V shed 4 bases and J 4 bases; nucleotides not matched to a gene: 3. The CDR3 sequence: CASSTRQGNQPQHF. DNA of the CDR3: TGTGCCAGTAGTACCAGACAGGGGAATCAGCCCCAGCATTTT.

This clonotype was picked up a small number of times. CDR3 residues: CASSLVAGNYEQYF. CDR3 coding DNA: TGTGCCAGCAGCTTAGTGGCGGGGAACTACGAGCAGTACTTC. V is TRBV7-2 and J is TRBJ2-7, with D perhaps TRBD2 (6 bases). The germline V and J ends were trimmed by 1 base and 3 bases, with 10 bases remaining between them. CDR1 is SGHTA, CDR2 FQGNSA, per germline. The CDR3 runs 14 residues.

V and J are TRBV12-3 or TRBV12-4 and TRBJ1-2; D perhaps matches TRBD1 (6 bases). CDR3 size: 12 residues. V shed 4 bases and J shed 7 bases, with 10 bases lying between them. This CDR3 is CASSSGQSGYTF. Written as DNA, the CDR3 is TGTGCCAGCAGTTCCGGACAGAGTGGCTACACCTTC.

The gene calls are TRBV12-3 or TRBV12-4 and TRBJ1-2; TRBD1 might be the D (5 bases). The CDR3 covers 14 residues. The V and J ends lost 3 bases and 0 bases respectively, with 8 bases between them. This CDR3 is CASSFQGANYGYTF. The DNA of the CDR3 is TGTGCCAGCAGTTTCCAAGGGGCTAACTATGGCTACACCTTC.

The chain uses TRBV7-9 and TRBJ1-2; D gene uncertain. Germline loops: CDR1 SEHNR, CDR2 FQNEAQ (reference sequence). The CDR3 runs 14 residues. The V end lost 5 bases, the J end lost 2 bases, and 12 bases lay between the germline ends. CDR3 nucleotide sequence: TGTGCCAGCAGCCCCCTTGGGTCGAACTATGGCTACACCTTC. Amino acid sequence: CASSPLGSNYGYTF. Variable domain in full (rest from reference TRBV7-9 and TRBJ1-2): DTGVSQNPRHKITKRGQNVTFRCDPISEHNRLYWYRQTLGQGPEFLTYFQNEAQLEKSRLLSDRFSAERPKGSFSTLEIQRTEQGDSAMYLCASSPLGSNYGYTFGSGTRLTVV.

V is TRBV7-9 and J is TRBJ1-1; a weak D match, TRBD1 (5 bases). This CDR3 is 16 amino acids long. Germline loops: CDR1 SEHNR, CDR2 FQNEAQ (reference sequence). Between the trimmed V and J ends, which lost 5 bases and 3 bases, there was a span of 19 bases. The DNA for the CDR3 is TGTGCCAGCAGCCCTCAACCGGGACTCGGGGACACTGAAGCTTTCTTT. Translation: CASSPQPGLGDTEAFF.

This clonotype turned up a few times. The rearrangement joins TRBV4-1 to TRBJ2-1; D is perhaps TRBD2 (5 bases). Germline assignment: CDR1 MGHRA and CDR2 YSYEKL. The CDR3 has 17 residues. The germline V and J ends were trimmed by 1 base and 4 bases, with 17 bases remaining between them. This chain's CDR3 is CASSQGRSRGTYNEQFF. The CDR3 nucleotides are TGCGCCAGCAGCCAAGGAAGGTCCCGGGGTACGTACAATGAGCAGTTCTTC.

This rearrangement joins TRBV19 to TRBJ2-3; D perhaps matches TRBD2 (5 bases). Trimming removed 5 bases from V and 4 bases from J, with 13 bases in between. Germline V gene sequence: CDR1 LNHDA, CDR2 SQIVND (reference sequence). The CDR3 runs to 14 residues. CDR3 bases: TGTGCCAGTAGTTTGACTCCCGGGGCAGATACGCAGTATTTT. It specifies CASSLTPGADTQYF.

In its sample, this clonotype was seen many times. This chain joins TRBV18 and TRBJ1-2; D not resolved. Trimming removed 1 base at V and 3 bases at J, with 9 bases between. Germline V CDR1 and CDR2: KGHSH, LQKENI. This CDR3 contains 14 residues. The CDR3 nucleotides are TGTGCCAGCTCACCACTACCGGAGGACTATGGCTACACCTTC. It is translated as CASSPLPEDYGYTF.

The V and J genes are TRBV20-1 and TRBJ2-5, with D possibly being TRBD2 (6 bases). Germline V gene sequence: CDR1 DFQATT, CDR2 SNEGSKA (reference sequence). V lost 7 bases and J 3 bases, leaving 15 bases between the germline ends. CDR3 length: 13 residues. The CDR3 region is CSVKEGNEETQYF. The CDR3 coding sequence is TGCAGTGTTAAGGAGGGGAACGAAGAGACCCAGTACTTC.

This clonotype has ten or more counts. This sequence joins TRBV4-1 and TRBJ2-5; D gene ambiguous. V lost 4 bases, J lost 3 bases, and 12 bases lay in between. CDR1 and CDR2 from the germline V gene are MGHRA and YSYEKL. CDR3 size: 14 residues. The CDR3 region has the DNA TGCGCCAGCAGCCCTTTTGGTGCGGAAGAGACCCAGTACTTC. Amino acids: CASSPFGAEETQYF.

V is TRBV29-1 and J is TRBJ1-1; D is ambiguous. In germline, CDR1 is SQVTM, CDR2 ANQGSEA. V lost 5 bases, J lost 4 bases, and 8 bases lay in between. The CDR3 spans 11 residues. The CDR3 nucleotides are TGCAGCGTTTTTGAGGCCACTGAAGCTTTCTTT. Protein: CSVFEATEAFF.